In its sample, the clone carrying this T cell receptor beta chain ranks as medium-sized (0.01 to 0.1%). What it recognizes is unknown. RNA was extracted and reverse transcribed into cDNA as the sequencing template. Measured with immunoSEQ multiplex PCR; TCRdb has only the in-frame clones, and not every one. The table lists under 130,000 clones, 55% of them singletons. The source of the sample is a study of CD8+ T cells in alopecia areata. The study's findings and limits: In scalp samples, resident alphabeta T cells of normal skin are also sequenced.

Germline CDR1 ENHRY, CDR2 SYGVKD. Trimming stripped 5 bases from V and 2 bases from J, with 7 bases between. The CDR3 has 13 residues. The clonotype was recovered from a human donor in good health. The chain is built from TRBV10-3 and TRBJ1-5; D unresolved. The sample taken for sequencing was CD4+ T cells sorted from blood. Here the CDR3 reads CAISPEGNQPQHF. Here the CDR3 DNA reads TGTGCCATCAGTCCCGAGGGCAATCAGCCCCAGCATTTT.